Below, one TCR beta chain is given with its context. The antigen it recognizes is unknown. No much larger clonotype is one base removed from it; base qualities were not supplied. The sequenced samples came from patients who had active juvenile idiopathic arthritis. Right after thawing, the cells went straight into sorting, and Live/Dead Fixable Near-IR Stain was used to exclude dead cells. Libraries were made using the immunoSEQ multiplex PCR assay. TCRbeta CDR3 sequencing was carried out by an external provider as a commercial service. As for how the authors treated the data: The analyses relied on productive nucleotide sequences along with amino acid sequences obtained through in silico translation. Diversity was measured as Renyi entropy over a range of alpha values, and the median of 200 repeated subsamples was taken to equalise sample size. The distance between each pair of repertoires was calculated as one minus the Chao-modified Jaccard index, which corrects for under-sampling, and this distance was used for clustering. Frequency-weighted overlap with synovial clonotypes was calculated across 200 sample sizes, using 200 draws without replacement for each, and the value reported was the one at the size of the smaller sample. Imported from immuneACCESS, the table was reduced by TCRdb to in-frame sequences with V and J called. These copies leave out some clones; in studies compared against another copy, an unresolved V gene accounts for under half, and the cause of the remainder is not known. The DNA gave D and trimming, while V, J and clone size come from that table. The sample table contains 30,000 or so clones; only one count was recorded for nearly 95% of them. 0.55% to 0.85% of the sample is held by the ten biggest clonotypes.

The germline V gene (reference sequence) yields MNHNY for CDR1 and SVGAGI for CDR2. The CDR3 covers 16 residues, taking in both the cysteine and the phenylalanine. The retained sequence is limited to the CDR3, 48 bases, with the frame set at the first base. V sheds 2 bases and J sheds 2 bases, leaving 13 bases between their ends. The data were obtained in a study of circulating and synovial CD4+ cells in juvenile arthritis (dated 2014 in TCRdb). Context from the whole study: Within each patient, the study compared the TCRbeta CDR3 repertoires of three groups: circulating HLA-DR+ CD4 T cells, bulk blood CD4 T cells, and synovial CD4 T cells. Repertoire sequencing was performed with the aim of confirming enrichment of synovial clonotypes in a circulating synovial-like CD4 T cell subset.

Results the study describes overall, beyond this receptor: Since overlap with synovium went up as sequencing depth increased, the measured fractions of shared clonotypes likely underestimated the full repertoire overlap. Lower diversity was observed in synovial and circulating pathogenic-like lymphocyte repertoires than in bulk blood CD4 repertoires, and some CPL samples were found to be as oligoclonal as synovium. The difference between circulating pathogenic-like lymphocytes and bulk blood T cells was not detected by traditional Vbeta family usage analysis. Circulating pathogenic-like lymphocytes clustered with synovial T cells and shared a substantially higher fraction of CDR3 sequences with synovium than bulk blood. Because T cell genome counts in CPL samples and bulk blood CD4 samples differed by at least an order of magnitude, sample-size effects were addressed.

Sequences were obtained from CD4+ T cells from blood. The chain links TRBV6-6 with TRBJ1-5; no D segment can be confidently identified. This sequence was found in a human donor with juvenile idiopathic arthritis. The CDR3 reads CASSYPTVMGNQPQHF. The nucleotide sequence is TGTGCCAGCAGTTACCCCACGGTAATGGGCAATCAGCCCCAGCATTTT.